This TCR beta chain was found in a study of naive and memory T cell subsets. General study points: A clonotype means one alpha or beta sequence, not an alpha/beta pair.

Notes on this clonotype: Its antigen is currently unknown.

Four subsets defined by CD45RA and CD27 were sorted after CD3, CD4, CD8 and live/dead staining. Both TRBC1 and TRBC2 were covered by a beta constant-region primer of two equimolar oligonucleotides. TCRdb used MiXCR to reprocess the UMI-ligation and nested PCR reads, holding one entry per CDR3 protein. The sample shows tens of thousands of distinct CDR3 sequences, around 14% of them seen only once. V shed 2 bases and J shed 6 bases, with 10 bases lying between them. CDR3 length: 13 residues. Germline CDR1 SGHVS, CDR2 FQNEAQ. The sample was central memory CD4+ T cells from blood. The chain has TRBV7-8 and TRBJ1-2; D gene uncertain. The TCR originated in a human donor in good health. CDR3 sequence reads: CASSLWVQDGYTF. The CDR3 DNA reads as TGTGCCAGCAGCTTATGGGTTCAGGATGGCTACACCTTC.